This T cell receptor beta chain was recovered during a study of graft-versus-host responses after intestinal transplantation. On the study more broadly: The study gave all recipients anti-thymocyte globulin induction, then tacrolimus and steroids for about 3 years.

Study-level findings and limits: Declines in HvG clones occurring early post-transplant were associated with peak circulating GvH clone levels. High graft-versus-host to host-versus-graft clonal ratios were found in allografts of patients who had graft-donor T cell macrochimerism.

This clone was detected a few times. Its specificity is unknown. Other DNA variants within this sample encode the same CDR3. Assay: immunoSEQ multiplex PCR; the TCRdb copy retains only in-frame clones and omits some. The table has about 94,000 clones, roughly nine tenths seen once. The clonotype originates from a human donor who received an intestinal transplant. The material sequenced was unstimulated CD8+ T cells sorted from spleen or lymph node cells, taken before intestinal transplant.

The CDR3 region has the DNA TGTGCCAGCAGCGTATCGGGGACTAGCTCCAATGAGCAGTTCTTC. It translates to CASSVSGTSSNEQFF. V and J are TRBV9 and TRBJ2-1; TRBD2 matches at 9 bases. This CDR3 spans 15 amino acids. Germline values: CDR1 SGDLS, CDR2 YYNGEE. The V segment lost 1 base and the J segment 6 bases; nucleotides outside the gene matches: 5.